A selection of T cell receptor beta chains follows, all from one sample in a study of cytomegalovirus exposure and HLA in healthy donors. Produced via immunoSEQ multiplex PCR; TCRdb's table is partial and in-frame only. The sample contains roughly 120,000 clones, over 70% of which appear only once. Specimen: PBMCs. The receptors here all came from a woman in her forties or fifties in good health and CMV-seropositive. Both conserved end residues are part of each CDR3. The order of the fields is clone size, V gene, J gene, D gene, CDR3 DNA, CDR3 protein. D genes are given only for firm matches. Clone size appears in some rows only: once, few, many, or a class for an expanded clone.

once	TRBV29-1	TRBJ2-3	NA	TGCAGCGCCGCGTCCAGGGGCGGCACAGATACGCAGTATTTT	CSAASRGGTDTQYF
NA	TRBV21-1	TRBJ2-2	NA	TGTGCCAGCAGCAAAGGGGAGGCTACCACGAACACCGGGGAGCTGTTTTTT	CASSKGEATTNTGELFF
NA	TRBV4-1	TRBJ2-7	TRBD2	TGCGCCAGCAGCCAAGAAGGTGGACTAGCGGGGGCCTACGAGCAGTACTTC	CASSQEGGLAGAYEQYF
NA	TRBV7-9	TRBJ1-2	NA	TGTGCCAGCAGCTTATTACAGGGTGATGGCTACACCTTC	CASSLLQGDGYTF
NA	TRBV7-2	TRBJ1-1	TRBD1	TGTGCCAGCAGCAAACACAGGGGGGACACTGAAGCTTTCTTT	CASSKHRGDTEAFF
few	TRBV6-1	TRBJ1-2	TRBD1	TGTGCCAGCAGTGCAGACAGGGTTTATGGCTACACCTTC	CASSADRVYGYTF
NA	TRBV7-9	TRBJ2-5	NA	TGTGCCAGCAGCCCCGGGACTCATCAAGAGACCCAGTACTTC	CASSPGTHQETQYF
NA	TRBV19	TRBJ2-5	NA	TGTGCCAGTAGTATAGATCCGGGATTCCAAGAGACCCAGTACTTC	CASSIDPGFQETQYF
NA	TRBV7-2	TRBJ2-1	TRBD2	TGTGCCAGCACAATCGCGGGGACTAGCGAAAATGAGCAGTTCTTC	CASTIAGTSENEQFF
NA	TRBV4-1	TRBJ2-3	NA	TGCGCCAGCAGCCAAGATCCAGAAGGGGCGAGCACAGATACGCAGTATTTT	CASSQDPEGASTDTQYF
few	TRBV10-3	TRBJ2-2	TRBD2	TGTGCCATCAGTGATCACGGGAGGAAGGTCGGGGAGCTGTTTTTT	CAISDHGRKVGELFF
NA	TRBV5-4	TRBJ1-2	NA	TGTGCCAGCAGCTCCCCCTCGGGCCAGGGAAGCTATGGCTACACCTTC	CASSSPSGQGSYGYTF
NA	TRBV18	TRBJ1-3	NA	TGTGCCAGCTCACCCGAGTCGGGCTCTGGAAACACCATATATTTT	CASSPESGSGNTIYF
once	TRBV30	TRBJ1-1	NA	TGTGCCTGGAGGGGGCAGAACACTGAAGCTTTCTTT	CAWRGQNTEAFF
once	TRBV30	TRBJ2-3	TRBD1	TGTGCCTGGAGTGTAGATGACAGGGGCACAGATACGCAGTATTTT	CAWSVDDRGTDTQYF
NA	TRBV7-2	TRBJ1-2	TRBD1	TGTGCCAGCAGCTTCGATTCAGGGGGTTCTACTGGCTACACCTTC	CASSFDSGGSTGYTF
NA	TRBV27	TRBJ2-7	NA	TGTGCCAGCAGTTTTAGACAGACTGGAGAGCAGTACTTC	CASSFRQTGEQYF
NA	TRBV4-3	TRBJ1-2	NA	TGCGCCAGCACCCCAAGTTCAGGGAGGACGGACTATGGCTACACCTTC	CASTPSSGRTDYGYTF
NA	TRBV29-1	TRBJ1-3	NA	TGCAGTGCGGGGGCGAGGGGCTCTGGAAACACCATATATTTT	CSAGARGSGNTIYF